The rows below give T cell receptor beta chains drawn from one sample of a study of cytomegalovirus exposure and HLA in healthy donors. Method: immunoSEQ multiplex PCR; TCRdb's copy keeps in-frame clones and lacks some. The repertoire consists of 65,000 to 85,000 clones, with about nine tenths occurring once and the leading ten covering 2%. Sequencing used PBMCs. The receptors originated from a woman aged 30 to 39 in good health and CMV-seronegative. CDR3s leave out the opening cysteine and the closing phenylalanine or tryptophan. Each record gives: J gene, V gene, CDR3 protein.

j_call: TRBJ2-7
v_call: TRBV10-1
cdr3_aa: ASSEVYPGGEQY

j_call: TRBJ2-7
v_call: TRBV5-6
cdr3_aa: ASSLPDSSSYEQY

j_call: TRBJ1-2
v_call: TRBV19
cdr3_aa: ASSMLGEGISYGYP

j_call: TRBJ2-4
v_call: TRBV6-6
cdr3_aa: ASTERGIAKNIQY

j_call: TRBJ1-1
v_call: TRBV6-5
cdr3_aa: ASSGWGLENTEAF

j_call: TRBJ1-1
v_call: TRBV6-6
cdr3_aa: ASSWGVTTEAF

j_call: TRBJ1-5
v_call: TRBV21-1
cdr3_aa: ASSKLTGGNQPQH

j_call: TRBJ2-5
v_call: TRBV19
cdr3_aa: ASGGRGARETQY

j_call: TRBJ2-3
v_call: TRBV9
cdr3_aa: ASSVAGGGPPDTQY

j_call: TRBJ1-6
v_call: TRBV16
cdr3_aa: ASSQMDRGRGSPLH

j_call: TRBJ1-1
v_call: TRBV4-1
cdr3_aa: ASSQDVGRAKTEAF

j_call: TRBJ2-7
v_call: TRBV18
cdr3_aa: ASSLSGTSYEQY

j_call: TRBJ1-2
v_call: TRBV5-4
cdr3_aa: ASSSDGLVREPRNYGYT

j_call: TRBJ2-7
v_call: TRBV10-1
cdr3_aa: ASNSDRVDEQY

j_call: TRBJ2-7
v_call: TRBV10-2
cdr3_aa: ASWDNYEQY

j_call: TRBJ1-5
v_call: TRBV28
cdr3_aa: ASSLTGTGPNQPQH

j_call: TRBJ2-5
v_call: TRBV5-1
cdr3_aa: ASSAPPWAGEPETQY

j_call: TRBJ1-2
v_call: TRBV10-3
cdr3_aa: AIRRDRESAYGYT

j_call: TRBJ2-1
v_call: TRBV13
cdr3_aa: ASSQGSGSNEQF

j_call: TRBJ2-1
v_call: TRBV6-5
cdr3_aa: ASSSTSGRYNEQF

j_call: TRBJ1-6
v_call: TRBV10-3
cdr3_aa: AISDKGDHSPLH

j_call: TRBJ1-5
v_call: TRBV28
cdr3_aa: ASSSRGLGNQPQH

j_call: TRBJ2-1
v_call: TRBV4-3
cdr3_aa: ASSQEVRGPESYNEQF

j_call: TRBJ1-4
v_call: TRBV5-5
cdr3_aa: ASSFSSRATNEKLF

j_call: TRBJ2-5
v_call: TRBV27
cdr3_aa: ASSFGGQGWETQY

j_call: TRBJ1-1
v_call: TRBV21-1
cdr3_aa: ASSKGDRGRVNTEAF

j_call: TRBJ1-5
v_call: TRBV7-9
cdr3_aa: ASSLGSGQPNQPQH

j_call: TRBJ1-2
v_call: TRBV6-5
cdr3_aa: ASSYGAWGYT

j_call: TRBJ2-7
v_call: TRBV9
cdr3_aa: ASSVTGGPYEQY

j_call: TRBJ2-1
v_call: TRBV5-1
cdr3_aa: ASSLTRQGDEQF

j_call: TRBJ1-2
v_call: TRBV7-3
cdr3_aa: ASSSQGVDGYT